Listed below are T cell receptor beta chains from one sample, sequenced in a study of molecular identifiers for immune sequencing clone quantification. TCRdb processed the PCR reads anew with MiXCR; each CDR3 protein has one entry. The table lists 85,000 to 95,000 distinct CDR3 sequences, around 20% of them singletons. The sample comprised naive CD8+ T cells from blood, with Jurkat cell RNA spiked in. The receptors originated from a human donor in good health. Some libraries in this study had Jurkat cell RNA spiked in. Each CDR3 is given with its conserved first and last residue. A D gene is named only where the DNA matches it firmly. The size entry is marked missing in some rows and otherwise reads once, few, many or a size class.

D	V	J	size	DNA	CDR3
.	TRBV9	TRBJ1-1	many	TGTGCCAGCAGCCCGGACATGAACACTGAAGCTTTCTTT	CASSPDMNTEAFF
.	TRBV15	TRBJ2-4	many	TGTGCCACCAGCAGAGATCGGGGGAGTGGAGACATTCAGTACTTC	CATSRDRGSGDIQYF
.	TRBV6-5	TRBJ2-5	many	TGTGCCAGCCACCGGATGGGGCTCCAAGAGACCCAGTACTTC	CASHRMGLQETQYF
.	TRBV5-8	TRBJ1-1	many	TGTGCCAGCAGCTTGGCCGCGGGCGAGGCTTTCTTT	CASSLAAGEAFF
.	TRBV2	TRBJ1-6	many	TGTGCCAGCAGGGAAGACCCCTGGGCCCCTAAATCACCCCTCCACTTT	CASREDPWAPKSPLHF
.	TRBV29-1	TRBJ2-7	once	TGCAGCGTTGAAGGTCGAGATGTGTCAAACGAGCAGTACTTC	CSVEGRDVSNEQYF
TRBD2	TRBV6-2/TRBV6-3	TRBJ2-3	many	TGTGCCAGCAGTTTACTAGCGGGGGGCTACACAGATACGCAGTATTTT	CASSLLAGGYTDTQYF
.	TRBV12-3/TRBV12-4	TRBJ1-1	many	TGTGCCAGTGAAGACAGCTTGAACACTGAAGCTTTCTTT	CASEDSLNTEAFF
.	TRBV5-1	TRBJ2-1	many	TGCGCCAGCAGCTTGGTCCCCAATGAGCAGTTCTTC	CASSLVPNEQFF
TRBD2	TRBV6-2/TRBV6-3	TRBJ2-7	many	TGTGCCAGCAGTTACCCCGGACTAGCGACCTACGAGCAGTACTTC	CASSYPGLATYEQYF
TRBD2	TRBV4-3	TRBJ2-3	many	TGCGCCAGCAGCCAAGAGGCGTTAGCGGGAGGGTCAGATACGCAGTATTTT	CASSQEALAGGSDTQYF
.	TRBV7-6	TRBJ2-7	many	TGTGCCAGCAGCTCCCGGGTACAGGGTTTGGGGGAGCAGTACTTC	CASSSRVQGLGEQYF
.	TRBV9	TRBJ2-1	few	TGTGCCAGCAGCGTAGAGGAAGGTTCCCCCTACAATGAGCAGTTCTTC	CASSVEEGSPYNEQFF
.	TRBV12-3/TRBV12-4	TRBJ1-1	many	TGTGCCAGCAGTTTTTTGAGCTCACAAAACATGAACACTGAAGCTTTCTTT	CASSFLSSQNMNTEAFF
.	TRBV19	TRBJ2-2	.	TGTGCCAGTAGTGCTCTCGACTGGACCGGGGAGCTGTTTTTT	CASSALDWTGELFF
.	TRBV6-6	TRBJ2-7	many	TGTGCCAGCAGTTACTCCGGAACGGGGACCTACGAGCAGTACTTC	CASSYSGTGTYEQYF
.	TRBV7-9	TRBJ2-5	.	TGTGCCAGCAGCTTAACTAGTGAGACCCAGTACTTC	CASSLTSETQYF
TRBD1	TRBV7-9	TRBJ2-3	many	TGTGCCAGCAGCCGGCGACAGGGGGCTAGCACAGATACGCAGTATTTT	CASSRRQGASTDTQYF
.	TRBV28	TRBJ2-3	many	TGTGCCAGCAGCCCGGCGGGACGCACAGATACGCAGTATTTT	CASSPAGRTDTQYF
TRBD2	TRBV6-5	TRBJ2-7	many	TGTGCCAGCAGTTACAGGACCTTAGCGGGAGGGCCGAGCGAGCAGTACTTC	CASSYRTLAGGPSEQYF
TRBD2	TRBV2	TRBJ2-5	.	TGTGCCAGCACCGTGCTAGCGGGAGTTGAGACCCAGTACTTC	CASTVLAGVETQYF
TRBD1	TRBV11-2	TRBJ2-4	many	TGTGCCAGCAGCGTCAGGGGGCGTGAGTCGGACATTCAGTACTTC	CASSVRGRESDIQYF
TRBD2	TRBV24-1	TRBJ2-7	.	TGTGCCGGGAACGAAGCGGGAGGGTCCCCCTCCTACGAGCAGTACTTC	CAGNEAGGSPSYEQYF
TRBD1	TRBV3-1	TRBJ1-6	many	TGTGCCAGCAGCCCAATACAGGGGGCAGCTTATTCACCCCTCCACTTT	CASSPIQGAAYSPLHF
TRBD2	TRBV29-1	TRBJ2-7	few	TGCAGCGGCTTAGCGGGAGGGCCAGACGAGCAGTACTTC	CSGLAGGPDEQYF
TRBD1	TRBV7-9	TRBJ2-7	many	TGTGCCAGCAGCCCAACGACAGGGGGGGACGAGCAGTACTTC	CASSPTTGGDEQYF
.	TRBV2	TRBJ2-7	many	TGTGCCAGCAGTGACGCCGATCCATACTCCTACGAGCAGTACTTC	CASSDADPYSYEQYF
TRBD2	TRBV7-7	TRBJ2-1	many	TGTGCTAGCAGCGAAATGACACGGGAGGGCGGTGAGCAGTTCTTC	CASSEMTREGGEQFF
.	TRBV12-3/TRBV12-4	TRBJ2-3	many	TGTGCCAGCAGCCTACAGGGTTCAGATACGCAGTATTTT	CASSLQGSDTQYF
.	TRBV28	TRBJ1-1	many	TGTGCCAGCAGCCGCCGGGCAGGAGGTAACACTGAAGCTTTCTTT	CASSRRAGGNTEAFF
TRBD1	TRBV6-6	TRBJ2-5	.	TGTGCCAGCAGTTTTATCGGGACAGGGGGTTGGGAGACCCAGTACTTC	CASSFIGTGGWETQYF
.	TRBV20-1	TRBJ1-1	many	TGCAGTGCTAGAGATCGATCGGATTGGGTGGCTGAAGCTTTCTTT	CSARDRSDWVAEAFF
TRBD2	TRBV5-4	TRBJ2-3	many	TGTGCCAGCAGCCCTGGACTAGCGGGGGGGCCAAGCACAGATACGCAGTATTTT	CASSPGLAGGPSTDTQYF
.	TRBV5-8	TRBJ2-5	few	TGTGCCACCAGAGGCCGGCTACAAGAGACCCAGCACTTC	CATRGRLQETQHF
.	TRBV11-2	TRBJ2-2	few	TGTGCCAGCAGCTTATTAAACACCGGGGAGCTGTTTTTT	CASSLLNTGELFF
.	TRBV28	TRBJ1-6	many	TGTGCCAGCAGCCTACCGGGACGGTCCATCTATAATTCACCCCTCCACTTT	CASSLPGRSIYNSPLHF
TRBD1	TRBV4-3	TRBJ2-7	many	TGCGCCAGCAGCCAAGACAGGGGGAACTCCTACGAGCAGTACTTC	CASSQDRGNSYEQYF
TRBD2	TRBV7-8	TRBJ2-1	few	TGTGCCAGCAGAACACTAGCGGGGGCCCTCAATGAGCAGTTCTTC	CASRTLAGALNEQFF
.	TRBV19	TRBJ2-7	many	TGTGCCAGTAGTATCAGTGGCAGGGACTACGAGCAGTACTTC	CASSISGRDYEQYF
.	TRBV7-9	TRBJ2-5	many	TGTGCCAGCAGCCAGACGGTTTCCCGGACGGAAAAGACCCAGTACTTC	CASSQTVSRTEKTQYF
.	TRBV6-2/TRBV6-3	TRBJ2-1	many	TGTGCCAGCAGTTATGGGTCGGAGCAGTTCTTC	CASSYGSEQFF
.	TRBV20-1	TRBJ1-5	many	TGCAGTGCTAGAGTGGAGGCTCGTCAGCCCCAGCATTTT	CSARVEARQPQHF
.	TRBV20-1	TRBJ2-7	many	TGCAGTGCCTTCCAGGGAATGGGGGAGCAGTACTTC	CSAFQGMGEQYF
TRBD1	TRBV2	TRBJ1-2	few	TGTGCCAGCAGTGAATCCCCGACAGGGGCGGGAGACTATGGCTACACCTTC	CASSESPTGAGDYGYTF
.	TRBV24-1	TRBJ1-5	.	TGTGCCACCAGTGATTCCGAGGAGGACGAGAATCAGCCCCAGCATTTT	CATSDSEEDENQPQHF
.	TRBV6-2/TRBV6-3	TRBJ2-5	.	TGTGCCAGCAGCTTATACGAGACCCAGTACTTC	CASSLYETQYF
.	TRBV20-1	TRBJ1-1	many	TGCAGTGCTAGAGACCCCTTATTCACTGAAGCTTTCTTT	CSARDPLFTEAFF
.	TRBV19	TRBJ2-3	many	TGTGCCAGTAGGCTTACAGGGTACACAGATACGCAGTATTTT	CASRLTGYTDTQYF
.	TRBV7-7	TRBJ2-2	many	TGTGCTAGCAGCTCCGGATACACCGGGGAGCTGTTTTTT	CASSSGYTGELFF
.	TRBV7-9	TRBJ2-3	many	TGTGCCAGCAGCAGGGACCGAACAGATACGCAGTATTTT	CASSRDRTDTQYF
TRBD1	TRBV27	TRBJ1-6	few	TGTGCCAGTAATACGGGGACAGGGAATTCACCCCTCCACTTT	CASNTGTGNSPLHF
TRBD1	TRBV7-6	TRBJ2-5	.	TGTGCCAGCAGCTCACAGGGGGCTTATGAGACCCAGTACTTC	CASSSQGAYETQYF
.	TRBV6-5	TRBJ1-1	many	TGTGCCAGCAGATTGATGGGGGCCGGCACTGAAGCTTTCTTT	CASRLMGAGTEAFF
.	TRBV30	TRBJ1-6	.	TGTGCCTGGAGTGGGGCGGATAATTCACCCCTCCACTTT	CAWSGADNSPLHF
TRBD1	TRBV4-2	TRBJ2-2	many	TGTGCCAGCAGTATCAGGGGGTCCGGGGAGCTGTTTTTT	CASSIRGSGELFF